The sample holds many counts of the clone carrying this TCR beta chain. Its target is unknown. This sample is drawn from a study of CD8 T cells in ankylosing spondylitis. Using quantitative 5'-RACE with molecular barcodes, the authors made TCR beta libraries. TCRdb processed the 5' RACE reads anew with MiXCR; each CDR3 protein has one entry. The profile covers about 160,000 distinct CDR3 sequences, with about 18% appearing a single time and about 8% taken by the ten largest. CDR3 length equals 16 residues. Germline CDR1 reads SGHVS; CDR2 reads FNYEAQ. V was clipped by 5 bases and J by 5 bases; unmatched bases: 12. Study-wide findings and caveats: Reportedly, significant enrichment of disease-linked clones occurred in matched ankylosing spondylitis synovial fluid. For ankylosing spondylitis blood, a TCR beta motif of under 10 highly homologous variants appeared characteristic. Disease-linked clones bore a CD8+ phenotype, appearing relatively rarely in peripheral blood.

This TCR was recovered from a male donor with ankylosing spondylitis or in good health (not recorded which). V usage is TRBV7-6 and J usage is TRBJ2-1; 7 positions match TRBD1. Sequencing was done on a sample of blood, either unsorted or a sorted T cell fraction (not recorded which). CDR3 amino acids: CASSPATGLNDNEQFF. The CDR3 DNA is TGTGCCAGCAGCCCGGCGACAGGGCTGAACGACAATGAGCAGTTCTTC. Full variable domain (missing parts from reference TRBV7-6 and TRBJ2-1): GAGVSQSPRYKVTKRGQDVALRCDPISGHVSLYWYRQALGQGPEFLTYFNYEAQQDKSGLPNDRFSAERPEGSISTLTIQRTEQRDSAMYRCASSPATGLNDNEQFFGPGTRLTVL.